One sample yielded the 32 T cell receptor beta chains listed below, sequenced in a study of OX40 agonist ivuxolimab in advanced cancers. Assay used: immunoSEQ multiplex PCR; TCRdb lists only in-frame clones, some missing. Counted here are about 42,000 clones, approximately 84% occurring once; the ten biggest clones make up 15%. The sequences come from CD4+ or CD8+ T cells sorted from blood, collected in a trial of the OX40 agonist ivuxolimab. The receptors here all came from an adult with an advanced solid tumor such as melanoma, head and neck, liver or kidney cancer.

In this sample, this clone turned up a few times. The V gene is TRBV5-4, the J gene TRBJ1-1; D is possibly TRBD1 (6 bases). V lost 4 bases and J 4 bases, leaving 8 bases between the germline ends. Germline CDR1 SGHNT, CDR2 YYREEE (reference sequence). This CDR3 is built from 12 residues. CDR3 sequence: CASSQGGTEAFF. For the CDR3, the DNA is TGTGCCAGCAGCCAAGGGGGCACTGAAGCTTTCTTT.

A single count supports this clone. The CDR3 nucleotides read TGTGCCAGCACGACTAGCGGGAGATCCACAGATACGCAGTATTTT. It encodes CASTTSGRSTDTQYF. This sequence joins TRBV2 and TRBJ2-3, with 12 bases lining up with TRBD2. Trimming at V came to 7 bases and at J to 2 bases, leaving 4 bases not matched to a gene. The CDR3 has 15 amino acids. Germline CDR1 SNHLY, CDR2 FYNNEI.

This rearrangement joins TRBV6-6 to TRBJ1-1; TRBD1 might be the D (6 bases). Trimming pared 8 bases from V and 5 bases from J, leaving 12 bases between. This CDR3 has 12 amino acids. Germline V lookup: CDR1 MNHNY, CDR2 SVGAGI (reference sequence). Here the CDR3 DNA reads TGTGCCAGCCGGGAGGGGGGAACTGAAGCTTTCTTT. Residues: CASREGGTEAFF.

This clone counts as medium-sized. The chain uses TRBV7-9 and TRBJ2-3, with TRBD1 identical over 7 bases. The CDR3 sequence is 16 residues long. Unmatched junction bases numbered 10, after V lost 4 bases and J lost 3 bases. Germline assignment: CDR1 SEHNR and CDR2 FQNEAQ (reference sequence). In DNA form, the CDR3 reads TGTGCCAGCAGCTCAGCGAGACAGGGTCGTACAGATACGCAGTATTTT. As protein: CASSSARQGRTDTQYF.

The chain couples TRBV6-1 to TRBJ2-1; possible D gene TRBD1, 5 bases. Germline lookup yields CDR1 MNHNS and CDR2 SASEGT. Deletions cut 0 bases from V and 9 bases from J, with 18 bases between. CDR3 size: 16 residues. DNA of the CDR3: TGTGCCAGCAGTGAAGCCGTCACAGGTGGGATGGGTGAGCAGTTCTTC. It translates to CASSEAVTGGMGEQFF.

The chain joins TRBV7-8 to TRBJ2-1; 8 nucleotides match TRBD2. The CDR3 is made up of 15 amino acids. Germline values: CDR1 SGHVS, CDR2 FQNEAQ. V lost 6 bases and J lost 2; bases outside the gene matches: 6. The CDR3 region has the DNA TGTGCCAGCAGACAAACTAGCGGTGCCTACAATGAGCAGTTCTTC. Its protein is CASRQTSGAYNEQFF.

CDR3 nucleotides: TGTGCCAGCAGCTTGGAGCTAGCGGGGGACTACTACGAGCAGTACGTC. Residues: CASSLELAGDYYEQYV. V usage is TRBV5-6 and J usage is TRBJ2-7, with 10 bases fitting TRBD2. The CDR3 runs to 16 residues. V lost 0 bases, J lost 3 bases, and 6 bases stayed unmatched. Germline CDR1 reads SGHDT; CDR2 reads YYEEEE.

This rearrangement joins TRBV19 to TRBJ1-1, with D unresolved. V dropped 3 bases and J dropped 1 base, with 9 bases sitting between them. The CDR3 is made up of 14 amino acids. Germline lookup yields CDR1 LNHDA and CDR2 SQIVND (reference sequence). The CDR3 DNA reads TGTGCCAGTAGTATTACAGACTCGAACACTGAAGCTTTCTTT. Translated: CASSITDSNTEAFF.

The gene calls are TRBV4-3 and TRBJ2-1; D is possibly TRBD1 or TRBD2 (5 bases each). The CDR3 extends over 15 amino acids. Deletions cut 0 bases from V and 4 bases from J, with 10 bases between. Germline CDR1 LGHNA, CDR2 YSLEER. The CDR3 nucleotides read TGCGCCAGCAGCCAAGATGGGACCTCATACAATGAGCAGTTCTTC. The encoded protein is CASSQDGTSYNEQFF.

The CDR3 spells CASSWDLAGVPYNEQFF. The CDR3 coding sequence is TGCGCCAGCAGCTGGGATCTCGCGGGAGTCCCCTACAATGAGCAGTTCTTC. The V and J genes are TRBV5-1 and TRBJ2-1, with 7 bases lining up with TRBD2. CDR1 and CDR2 from the germline V gene are SGHRS and YFSETQ. V lost 3 bases, J lost 2 bases, and 11 bases stayed unmatched. CDR3 length equals 17 residues.

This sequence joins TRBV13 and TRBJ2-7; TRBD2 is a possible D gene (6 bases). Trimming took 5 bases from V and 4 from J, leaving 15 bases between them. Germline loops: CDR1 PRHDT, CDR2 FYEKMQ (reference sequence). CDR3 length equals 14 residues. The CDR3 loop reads CASSRLVSGYEQYF. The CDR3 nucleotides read TGTGCCAGCAGCCGACTAGTCTCCGGGTACGAGCAGTACTTC.

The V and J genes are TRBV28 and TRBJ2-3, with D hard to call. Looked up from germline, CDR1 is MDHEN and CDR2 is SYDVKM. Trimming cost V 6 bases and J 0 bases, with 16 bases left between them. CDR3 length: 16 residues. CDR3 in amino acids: CASSYPTEPSTDTQYF. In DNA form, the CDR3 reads TGTGCCAGCAGCTATCCAACAGAACCTAGCACAGATACGCAGTATTTT.

The CDR3 DNA sequence: TGTGCCAGCAGTATCAGTCCGAGCTCCTACAATGAGCAGTTCTTC. Protein product: CASSISPSSYNEQFF. The V gene is TRBV27, the J gene TRBJ2-1; unclear D gene. Trimming left V 5 bases short and J 0 bases short, with 11 bases between. CDR1 and CDR2 (germline): MNHEY, SMNVEV (reference sequence). The CDR3 totals 15 residues.

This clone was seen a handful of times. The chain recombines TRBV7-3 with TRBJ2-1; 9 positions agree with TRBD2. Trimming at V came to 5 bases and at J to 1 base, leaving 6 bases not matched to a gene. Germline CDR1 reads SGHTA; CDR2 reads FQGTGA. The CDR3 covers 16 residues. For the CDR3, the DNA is TGTGCCAGCAGCAGAGAGACTAGCGGTTCCTACAATGAGCAGTTCTTC. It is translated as CASSRETSGSYNEQFF.

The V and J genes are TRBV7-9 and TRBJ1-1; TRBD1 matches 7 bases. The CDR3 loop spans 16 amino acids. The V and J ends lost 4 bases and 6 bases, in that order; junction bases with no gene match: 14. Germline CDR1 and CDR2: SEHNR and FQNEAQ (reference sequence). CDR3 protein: CASSWAVSGGWAEAFF. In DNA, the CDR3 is TGTGCCAGCAGCTGGGCTGTTTCAGGGGGTTGGGCTGAAGCTTTCTTT.

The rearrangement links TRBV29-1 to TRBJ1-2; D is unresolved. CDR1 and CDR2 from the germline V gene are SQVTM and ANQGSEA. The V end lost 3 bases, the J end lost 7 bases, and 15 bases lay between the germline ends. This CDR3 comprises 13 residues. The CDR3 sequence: CSVDRTVESGYTF. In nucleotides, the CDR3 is TGCAGCGTTGACAGGACGGTCGAGTCTGGCTACACCTTC.

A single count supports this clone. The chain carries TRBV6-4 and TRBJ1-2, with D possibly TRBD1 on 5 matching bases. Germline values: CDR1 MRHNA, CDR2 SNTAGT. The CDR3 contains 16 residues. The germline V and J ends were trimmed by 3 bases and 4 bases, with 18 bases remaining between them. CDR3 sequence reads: CASSESAGIVGYGYTF. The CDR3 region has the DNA TGTGCCAGCAGTGAATCTGCAGGGATCGTCGGCTATGGCTACACCTTC.

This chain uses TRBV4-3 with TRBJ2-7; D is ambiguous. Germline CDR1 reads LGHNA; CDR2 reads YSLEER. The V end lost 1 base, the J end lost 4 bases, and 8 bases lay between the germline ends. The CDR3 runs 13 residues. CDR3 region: CASSQGRSYEQYF. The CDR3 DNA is TGCGCCAGCAGCCAAGGAAGGAGTTACGAGCAGTACTTC.

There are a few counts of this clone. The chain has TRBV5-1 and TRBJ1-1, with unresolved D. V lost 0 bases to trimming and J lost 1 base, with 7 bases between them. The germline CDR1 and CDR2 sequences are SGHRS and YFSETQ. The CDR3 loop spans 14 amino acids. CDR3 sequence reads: CASSLGSANTEAFF. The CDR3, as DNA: TGCGCCAGCAGCTTGGGATCGGCGAACACTGAAGCTTTCTTT.

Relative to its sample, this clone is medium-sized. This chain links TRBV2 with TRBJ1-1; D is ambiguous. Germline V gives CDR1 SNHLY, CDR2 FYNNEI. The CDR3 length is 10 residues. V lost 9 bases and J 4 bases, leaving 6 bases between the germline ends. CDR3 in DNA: TGTGCCAGAGGAGGCACTGAAGCTTTCTTT. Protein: CARGGTEAFF. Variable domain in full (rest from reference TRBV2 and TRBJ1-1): EPEVTQTPSHQVTQMGQEVILRCVPISNHLYFYWYRQILGQKVEFLVSFYNNEISEKSEIFDDQFSVERPDGSNFTLKIRSTKLEDSAMYFCARGGTEAFFGQGTRLTVV.

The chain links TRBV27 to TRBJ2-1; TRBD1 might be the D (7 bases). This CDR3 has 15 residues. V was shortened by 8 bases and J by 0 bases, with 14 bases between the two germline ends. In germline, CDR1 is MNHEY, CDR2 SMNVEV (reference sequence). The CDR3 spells CASSAGGSSYNEQFF. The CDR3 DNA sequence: TGTGCCAGCTCTGCAGGGGGGAGCTCCTACAATGAGCAGTTCTTC.

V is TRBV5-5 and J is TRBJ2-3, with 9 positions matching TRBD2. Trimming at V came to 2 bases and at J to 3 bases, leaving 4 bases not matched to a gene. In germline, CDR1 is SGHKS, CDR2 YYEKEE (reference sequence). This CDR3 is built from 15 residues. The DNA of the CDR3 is TGTGCCAGCAGCTTTTGGCGGGGGGGTACAGATACGCAGTATTTT. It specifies CASSFWRGGTDTQYF.

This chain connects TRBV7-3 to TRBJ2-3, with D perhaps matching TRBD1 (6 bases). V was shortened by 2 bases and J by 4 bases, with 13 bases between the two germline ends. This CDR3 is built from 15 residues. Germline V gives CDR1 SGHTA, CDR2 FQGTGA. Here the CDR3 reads CASSLEQGPPDTQYF. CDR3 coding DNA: TGTGCCAGCAGCTTAGAACAGGGCCCCCCAGATACGCAGTATTTT.

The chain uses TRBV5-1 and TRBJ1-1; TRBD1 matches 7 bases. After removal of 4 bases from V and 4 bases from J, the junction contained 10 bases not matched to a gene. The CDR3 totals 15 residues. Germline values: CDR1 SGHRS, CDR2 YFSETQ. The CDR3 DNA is TGCGCCAGCAGCCCGACACAGGGGATGGGCACTGAAGCTTTCTTT. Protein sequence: CASSPTQGMGTEAFF.

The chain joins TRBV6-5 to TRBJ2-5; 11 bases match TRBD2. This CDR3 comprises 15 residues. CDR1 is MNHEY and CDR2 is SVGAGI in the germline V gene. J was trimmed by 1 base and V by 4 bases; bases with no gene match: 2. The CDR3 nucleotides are TGTGCCAGCAGTTTGGGACTAGCGGTCCAAGAGACCCAGTACTTC. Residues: CASSLGLAVQETQYF.

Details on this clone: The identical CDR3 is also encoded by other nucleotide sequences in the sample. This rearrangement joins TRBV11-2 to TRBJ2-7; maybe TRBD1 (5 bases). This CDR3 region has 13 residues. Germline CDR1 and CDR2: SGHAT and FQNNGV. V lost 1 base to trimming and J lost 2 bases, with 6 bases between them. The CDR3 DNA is TGTGCCAGCAGCTTAGGACAGACCTACGAGCAGTACTTC. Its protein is CASSLGQTYEQYF.

CDR3 DNA sequence: TGTGCCAGCAGTGCCACCTCTAGCGGGGGTAGCACAGATACGCAGTATTTT. This gives the protein CASSATSSGGSTDTQYF. The chain recombines TRBV6-1 with TRBJ2-3; 10 positions match TRBD2. This CDR3 comprises 17 residues. V was clipped by 4 bases and J by 0 bases; unmatched bases: 7. Per germline, CDR1 MNHNS and CDR2 SASEGT.

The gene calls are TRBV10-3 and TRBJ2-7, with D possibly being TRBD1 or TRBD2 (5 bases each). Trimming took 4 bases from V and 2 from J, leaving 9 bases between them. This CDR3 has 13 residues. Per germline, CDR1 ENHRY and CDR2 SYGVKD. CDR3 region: CAISGDQAYEQYV. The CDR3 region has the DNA TGTGCCATCAGTGGGGACCAAGCCTACGAGCAGTACGTC.

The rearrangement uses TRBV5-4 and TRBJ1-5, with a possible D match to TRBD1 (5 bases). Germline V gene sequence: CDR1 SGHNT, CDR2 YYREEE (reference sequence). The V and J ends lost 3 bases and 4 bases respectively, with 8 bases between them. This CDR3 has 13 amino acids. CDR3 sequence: CASSYQGNQPQHF. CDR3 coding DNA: TGTGCCAGCAGCTATCAGGGTAATCAGCCCCAGCATTTT.

CDR3 nucleotide sequence: TGTGCCAGTACATTGAGGGGCACCTTGAACACTGAAGCTTTCTTT. It encodes CASTLRGTLNTEAFF. V gene TRBV19 combines with J gene TRBJ1-1, with D perhaps matching TRBD1 (5 bases). Trimming removed 7 bases at V and 0 bases at J, with 15 bases between. The CDR3 consists of 15 residues. The germline V gene encodes CDR1 LNHDA and CDR2 SQIVND (reference sequence). The entire variable domain, with the rest obtained from reference TRBV19 and TRBJ1-1, is as follows: DGGITQSPKYLFRKEGQNVTLSCEQNLNHDAMYWYRQDPGQGLRLIYYSQIVNDFQKGDIAEGYSVSREKKESFPLTVTSAQKNPTAFYLCASTLRGTLNTEAFFGQGTRLTVV.

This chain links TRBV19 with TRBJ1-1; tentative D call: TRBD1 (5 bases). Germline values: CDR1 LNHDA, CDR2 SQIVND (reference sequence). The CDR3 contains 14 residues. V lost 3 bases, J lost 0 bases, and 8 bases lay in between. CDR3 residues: CASSIMGLNTEAFF. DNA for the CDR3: TGTGCCAGTAGTATCATGGGACTGAACACTGAAGCTTTCTTT.

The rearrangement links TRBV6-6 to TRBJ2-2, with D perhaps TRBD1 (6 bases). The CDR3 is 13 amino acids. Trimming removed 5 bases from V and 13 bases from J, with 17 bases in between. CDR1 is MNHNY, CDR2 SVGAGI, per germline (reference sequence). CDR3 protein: CASSDPPGTWLFF. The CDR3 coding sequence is TGTGCCAGCAGTGATCCTCCGGGGACATGGCTGTTTTTT.